These 29 T cell receptor beta chains were sequenced from one sample in a study of cytomegalovirus exposure and HLA in healthy donors. Use of 60 Vbeta and 13 Jbeta primers characterized the PCR. Measured with immunoSEQ multiplex PCR; TCRdb has only the in-frame clones, and not every one. This sample has 250,000 to 350,000 clones, with over 70% found just once. Input material: PBMCs. The origin of the receptors is a girl aged 2-9 years in good health and CMV-seronegative.

The gene calls are TRBV30 and TRBJ2-5; TRBD2 matches at 15 bases. CDR1 and CDR2 (germline): GTSNPN, SVGIG (reference sequence). V trimming: 2 bases; J trimming: 5 bases; junction bases outside the gene matches: 6. The CDR3 length is 16 residues. The CDR3 sequence: CAWSPGLAGGWETQYF. The CDR3 nucleotides are TGTGCCTGGAGTCCGGGACTAGCGGGGGGTTGGGAGACCCAGTACTTC.

The chain uses TRBV11-1 and TRBJ2-3, with 8 bases identical to TRBD2. The CDR3 consists of 18 residues. The V gene end was trimmed by 2 bases and the J gene end by 6 bases; junction bases not matched to a gene: 16. Germline V gives CDR1 SGHAT, CDR2 FQDESV (reference sequence). The CDR3 loop reads CASSLRWRAGELGDTQYF. The CDR3 nucleotides read TGTGCCAGCAGCTTACGGTGGCGAGCGGGGGAATTAGGCGATACGCAGTATTTT. Full variable domain (remainder filled in from reference TRBV11-1 and TRBJ2-3): EAEVAQSPRYKITEKSQAVAFWCDPISGHATLYWYRQILGQGPELLVQFQDESVVDDSQLPKDRFSAERLKGVDSTLKIQPAELGDSAMYLCASSLRWRAGELGDTQYFGPGTRLTVL.

The V gene is TRBV28, the J gene TRBJ1-2; D possibly corresponds to TRBD1 (5 bases). The V gene lost 5 bases and the J gene lost 9 bases, with 16 bases spanning the gap. Per the germline V gene, CDR1 is MDHEN and CDR2 is SYDVKM. The length of the CDR3 is 13 residues. The CDR3 is CASSPQGGGSYTF. In DNA form, the CDR3 reads TGTGCCAGCAGTCCGCAGGGAGGCGGGAGCTACACCTTC.

V usage is TRBV14 and J usage is TRBJ2-5; D perhaps matches TRBD1 (5 bases). V was shortened by 4 bases and J by 3 bases, with 15 bases between the two germline ends. Germline V gene lookup returns CDR1 SGHDN and CDR2 FVKESK. The CDR3 consists of 15 residues. The CDR3 DNA follows: TGTGCCAGCAGCCGCCAAGGGGCAACCAAAGAGACCCAGTACTTC. This encodes CASSRQGATKETQYF.

This chain joins TRBV4-2 and TRBJ2-7; 7 bases map to TRBD2. The CDR3 is made up of 15 amino acids. Trimming removed 0 bases from V and 5 bases from J; junction bases left unmatched: 7. Germline V gene sequence: CDR1 LGHNA, CDR2 YNFKEQ. The CDR3 protein is CASSQEWREYDEQYF. The CDR3 DNA sequence: TGTGCCAGCAGCCAAGAATGGCGGGAGTACGACGAGCAGTACTTC.

This clone came up a few times. V gene TRBV5-1 combines with J gene TRBJ1-5; D ambiguous. Germline V gene data show CDR1 as SGHRS and CDR2 as YFSETQ. This CDR3 spans 14 amino acids. Trimming removed 0 bases from V and 3 bases from J, with 7 bases in between. In DNA form, the CDR3 reads TGCGCCAGCAGCTTGGTGCCAGACAATCAGCCCCAGCATTTT. It translates to CASSLVPDNQPQHF.

The genes are TRBV5-1 and TRBJ2-5, with D uncertain. The germline gives CDR1 SGHRS, CDR2 YFSETQ. The CDR3 totals 16 residues. The ends were cut back, 4 bases at V and 5 bases at J, with 21 bases in the middle. CDR3 DNA: TGCGCCAGCAGCGCAGGCACATCTTATTTTTCGGAGACCCAGTACTTC. It translates to CASSAGTSYFSETQYF.

The chain carries TRBV19 and TRBJ1-1, with a tentative D call TRBD1 (6 bases). V lost 7 bases, J lost 4 bases, and 16 bases lay in between. This CDR3 spans 14 amino acids. Per germline, CDR1 LNHDA and CDR2 SQIVND (reference sequence). As DNA, the CDR3 is TGTGCCAGTACCCAGGACAGATCGCGCACTGAAGCTTTCTTT. Amino acids: CASTQDRSRTEAFF. The entire variable domain, with the rest obtained from reference TRBV19 and TRBJ1-1, is as follows: DGGITQSPKYLFRKEGQNVTLSCEQNLNHDAMYWYRQDPGQGLRLIYYSQIVNDFQKGDIAEGYSVSREKKESFPLTVTSAQKNPTAFYLCASTQDRSRTEAFFGQGTRLTVV.

This clone was seen only a few times. V and J are TRBV5-1 and TRBJ2-1; D is unresolved. Germline V gives CDR1 SGHRS, CDR2 YFSETQ. Trimming shortened V by 1 base and J by 9 bases, and 5 bases separated the two germline ends. CDR3 length equals 11 residues. CDR3 sequence reads: CASSLSCEQFF. The CDR3 DNA reads TGCGCCAGCAGCTTGAGCTGTGAGCAGTTCTTC. Using reference TRBV5-1 and TRBJ2-1 for the parts outside the CDR3, the full variable domain is KAGVTQTPRYLIKTRGQQVTLSCSPISGHRSVSWYQQTPGQGLQFLFEYFSETQRNKGNFPGRFSGRQFSNSRSEMNVSTLELGDSALYLCASSLSCEQFFGPGTRLTVL.

This clone was observed once. V is TRBV19 and J is TRBJ2-1, with 13 nucleotides matching TRBD2. The CDR3 has 16 residues. Looked up from germline, CDR1 is LNHDA and CDR2 is SQIVND (reference sequence). V was pared by 0 bases and J by 7 bases, with 3 bases of the junction left unmatched. The DNA of the CDR3 is TGTGCCAGTAGTATAGAACTAGCGGGGGGGCTAAATGAGCAGTTCTTC. Its protein product is CASSIELAGGLNEQFF.

The genes are TRBV6-6 and TRBJ1-1; D may be TRBD1 (6 bases). The CDR3 spans 14 residues. CDR1 is MNHNY and CDR2 is SVGAGI in the germline V gene (reference sequence). Trimming pared 5 bases from V and 4 bases from J, leaving 14 bases between. The CDR3 nucleotides read TGTGCCAGCAGTCCCAGGGGAGTTCGCACTGAAGCTTTCTTT. Its protein is CASSPRGVRTEAFF.

The CDR3 sequence is CASSLLLAGGSGEQYF. The CDR3 bases are TGTGCCAGCAGCTTGCTACTAGCGGGGGGATCGGGCGAGCAGTACTTC. The chain uses TRBV11-2 and TRBJ2-7, with TRBD2 identical over 12 bases. This CDR3 is 16 amino acids long. With V trimmed by 3 bases and J by 6 bases, 9 bases remained unmatched. Germline CDR1 SGHAT, CDR2 FQNNGV.

V usage is TRBV6-5 and J usage is TRBJ2-7; unclear D gene. This CDR3 comprises 16 residues. The germline CDR1 and CDR2 sequences are MNHEY and SVGAGI. V lost 0 bases and J 0 bases, leaving 12 bases between the germline ends. The CDR3 nucleotides are TGTGCCAGCAGTTACTCGGTAACAGTAACCTCCTACGAGCAGTACTTC. Protein sequence: CASSYSVTVTSYEQYF.

The V and J genes are TRBV27 and TRBJ2-1; TRBD2 agrees at 13 bases. The CDR3 is 14 amino acids. Germline V CDR1 and CDR2: MNHEY, SMNVEV (reference sequence). Trimming cost V 10 bases and J 9 bases; bases outside gene matches: 9. The CDR3 loop reads CATELAGGLGEQFF. The CDR3 DNA is TGTGCCACCGAACTAGCGGGGGGGCTCGGTGAGCAGTTCTTC.

The J gene is TRBJ2-7, the V gene TRBV7-8, with 7 bases matching TRBD1. Germline CDR1 and CDR2: SGHVS and FQNEAQ. The CDR3 has 14 residues. The ends lost 4 bases at V and 6 bases at J; junction bases unmatched: 9. The CDR3, as DNA: TGTGCCAGCAGCTCCCCGGACAGGTTAAGCGAGCAGTACTTC. It specifies CASSSPDRLSEQYF.

This clone occurred a few times. The CDR3 loop reads CASSMARAGYNEQFF. DNA of the CDR3: TGTGCCAGTAGTATGGCTCGAGCGGGCTACAATGAGCAGTTCTTC. This chain uses TRBV19 with TRBJ2-1, with D tentatively TRBD2 (6 bases). V was shortened by 3 bases and J by 3 bases, with 12 bases between the two germline ends. In germline, CDR1 is LNHDA, CDR2 SQIVND (reference sequence). The CDR3 extends over 15 amino acids.

V and J are TRBV9 and TRBJ1-6, with TRBD1 matching over 12 bases. With 4 bases clipped from V and 2 bases from J, the junction kept 13 bases outside the gene matches. The CDR3 sequence is 20 residues long. Germline CDR1 and CDR2: SGDLS and YYNGEE. CDR3 DNA sequence: TGTGCCAGCAGCAAACTGGGACAGGGGGCCGAATTCACCTATAATTCACCCCTCCACTTT. It codes for CASSKLGQGAEFTYNSPLHF. The full variable domain, in which reference TRBV9 and TRBJ1-6 provide the parts outside the CDR3, is DSGVTQTPKHLITATGQRVTLRCSPRSGDLSVYWYQQSLDQGLQFLIQYYNGEERAKGNILERFSAQQFPDLHSELNLSSLELGDSALYFCASSKLGQGAEFTYNSPLHFGNGTRLTVT.

J is TRBJ1-1 and V is TRBV9; a possible D gene is TRBD1 (6 bases). V was clipped by 2 bases and J by 1 base, with 15 bases between them. Germline CDR1 and CDR2: SGDLS and YYNGEE. The CDR3 has 16 amino acids. Here the CDR3 reads CASSVWGGGENTEAFF. For the CDR3, the DNA is TGTGCCAGCAGCGTTTGGGGAGGGGGGGAGAACACTGAAGCTTTCTTT.

The V call is TRBV27, the J call TRBJ1-1, with 7 bases lining up with TRBD1. Losses at the gene ends were 3 bases for V and 2 bases for J; bases not matched to a gene: 6. Germline CDR1 and CDR2: MNHEY and SMNVEV (reference sequence). CDR3 length: 15 residues. The CDR3 spells CASSFRDSLNTEAFF. CDR3 nucleotide sequence: TGTGCCAGCAGTTTTCGGGACAGCTTAAACACTGAAGCTTTCTTT.

J is TRBJ1-2 and V is TRBV6-5; 7 nucleotides match TRBD1. The CDR3 extends over 14 amino acids. With V trimmed by 11 bases and J by 3 bases, 12 bases remained unmatched. The germline V gene encodes CDR1 MNHEY and CDR2 SVGAGI. Written as DNA, the CDR3 is TGTGCCGCCAGGACAGGACAGGACCACTATGGCTACACCTTC. It is translated as CAARTGQDHYGYTF.

The chain is built from TRBV7-2 and TRBJ1-6; D unresolved. Trimming removed 5 bases at V and 8 bases at J, with 7 bases between. In germline, CDR1 is SGHTA, CDR2 FQGNSA. The CDR3 extends over 12 amino acids. The CDR3 sequence is CASSLVDSPLHF. The CDR3, as DNA: TGTGCCAGCAGCCTGGTAGATTCACCCCTCCACTTT.

V usage is TRBV18 and J usage is TRBJ2-7; 10 bases match TRBD1. Germline V gene sequence: CDR1 KGHSH, CDR2 LQKENI. J was trimmed by 2 bases and V by 4 bases; bases with no gene match: 5. This CDR3 contains 15 residues. The CDR3 reads CASSRPGTGAYEQYF. In DNA, the CDR3 is TGTGCCAGCTCACGACCCGGGACAGGGGCCTACGAGCAGTACTTC.

The chain uses TRBV11-1 and TRBJ2-5; 8 bases are a match to TRBD2. J lost 5 bases, V lost 0 bases, and 11 bases had no gene match. The CDR3 contains 17 residues. The V gene's germline CDR1 is SGHAT and CDR2 FQDESV (reference sequence). CDR3 nucleotide sequence: TGTGCCAGCAGCTTAGCGTGGGCGGGGGGCCTCCCGGAGACCCAGTACTTC. This codes for CASSLAWAGGLPETQYF.

The V call is TRBV19, the J call TRBJ1-1; TRBD1 matches 7 bases. V gave up 5 bases and J gave up 4 bases; unmatched junction bases: 4. Germline V CDR1 and CDR2: LNHDA, SQIVND (reference sequence). The CDR3 extends over 13 amino acids. CDR3 amino acids: CASSYRGPTEAFF. DNA of the CDR3: TGTGCCAGTAGTTACAGGGGACCCACTGAAGCTTTCTTT.

The chain joins TRBV9 to TRBJ1-2; D gene ambiguous. Germline V CDR1 and CDR2: SGDLS, YYNGEE. Deletions cut 0 bases from V and 2 bases from J, with 8 bases between. This CDR3 comprises 14 residues. CDR3 DNA: TGTGCCAGCAGCGTAGCATCCGGGAACTATGGCTACACCTTC. Translating it yields CASSVASGNYGYTF.

This chain links TRBV28 with TRBJ1-6; 7 nucleotides agree with TRBD1. Trimming at V came to 5 bases and at J to 7 bases, leaving 17 bases not matched to a gene. Germline CDR1 is MDHEN and CDR2 is SYDVKM. This CDR3 is built from 18 residues. This chain's CDR3 is CASSLPNRLTGLNSPLHF. The DNA of the CDR3 is TGTGCCAGCAGTCTACCTAACCGCCTGACAGGGTTAAATTCACCCCTCCACTTT.

V usage is TRBV6-1 and J usage is TRBJ1-1; tentative D call: TRBD1 (5 bases). Trimming pared 8 bases from V and 1 base from J, leaving 11 bases between. Germline CDR1 and CDR2: MNHNS and SASEGT. CDR3 length: 13 residues. The CDR3: CASPGGGNTEAFF. CDR3 sequence (DNA): TGTGCCAGCCCGGGCGGGGGGAACACTGAAGCTTTCTTT.

The V gene is TRBV7-6, the J gene TRBJ2-7, with 7 nucleotides matching TRBD2. CDR1 and CDR2 from the germline V gene are SGHVS and FNYEAQ. J gave up 0 bases and V 1 base, and 6 bases lay outside the gene matches. The CDR3 extends over 16 amino acids. The CDR3 region is CASSLEQAGSSYEQYF. The CDR3 DNA follows: TGTGCCAGCAGCTTAGAGCAAGCGGGGAGCTCCTACGAGCAGTACTTC.

The chain recombines TRBV5-1 with TRBJ2-1, with TRBD2 matching 10 bases. This CDR3 comprises 16 residues. Germline V gene lookup returns CDR1 SGHRS and CDR2 YFSETQ. The J segment lost 8 bases and the V segment lost 3 bases, leaving 11 bases of the junction unmatched. The DNA for the CDR3 is TGCGCCAGCAGCTACGCTCTAAGCGGGGGGGCGGATGAGCAGTTCTTC. It specifies CASSYALSGGADEQFF.